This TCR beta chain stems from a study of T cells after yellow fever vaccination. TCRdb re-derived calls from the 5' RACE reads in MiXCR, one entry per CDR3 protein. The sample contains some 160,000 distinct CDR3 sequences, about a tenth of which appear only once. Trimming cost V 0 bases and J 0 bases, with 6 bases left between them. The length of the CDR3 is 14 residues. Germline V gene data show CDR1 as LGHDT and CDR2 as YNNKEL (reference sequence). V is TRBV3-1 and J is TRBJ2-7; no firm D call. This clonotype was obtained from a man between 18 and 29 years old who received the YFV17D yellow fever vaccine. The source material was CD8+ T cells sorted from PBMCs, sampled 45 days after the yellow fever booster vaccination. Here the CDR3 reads CASSQDLSSYEQYV. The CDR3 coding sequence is TGTGCCAGCAGCCAAGATCTGAGCTCCTACGAGCAGTACGTC.